The 14 T cell receptor beta chains reported below all come from one sample, sequenced in a study of brain metastases from non-small cell lung cancer. Sequencing was performed with immunoSEQ multiplex PCR; in TCRdb, only in-frame clones are kept and a portion is missing. The data hold thousands of clones, with 87% observed a single time. Sequencing input: primary lung tumor tissue. The receptors originated from a donor aged 40 or older with non-small cell lung cancer.

The chain employs TRBV9 and TRBJ2-5, with D maybe TRBD2 (6 bases). With 4 bases removed from V and 5 bases from J, the gap between germline ends came to 12 bases. Germline lookup yields CDR1 SGDLS and CDR2 YYNGEE. This CDR3 spans 13 amino acids. This CDR3 reads CASSYTGGETQYF. In DNA form, the CDR3 reads TGTGCCAGCAGCTACACCGGAGGGGAGACCCAGTACTTC.

The chain carries TRBV18 and TRBJ2-5; maybe TRBD1 (5 bases). Germline V gives CDR1 KGHSH, CDR2 LQKENI. V lost 2 bases and J lost 5, with 9 bases in between. The CDR3 runs to 13 residues. The DNA of the CDR3 is TGTGCCAGCTCACCAGCAGGGTTCGAGACCCAGTACTTC. Residues: CASSPAGFETQYF.

With regard to this clone: The junction departs from germline at one end; a sequencing error may be responsible. V and J are TRBV28 and TRBJ1-2; D is ambiguous. There are 12 residues in the CDR3. CDR1 is MDHEN, CDR2 SYDVKM, per germline. In DNA, the CDR3 is TGTGCCAGCAGTTCGAGACGATATGGCTACATCTTC. Residues: CASSSRRYGYIF.

The chain employs TRBV5-4 and TRBJ1-4, with 8 bases aligning to TRBD1. Germline CDR1 is SGHNT and CDR2 is YYREEE (reference sequence). With V trimmed by 4 bases and J by 9 bases, 5 bases remained unmatched. The CDR3 covers 13 residues. CDR3 in DNA: TGTGCCAGCAGCAGCGACAGGGGTAAAAAACTGTTTTTT. Protein: CASSSDRGKKLFF.

This clone was recorded once. Different DNA sequences within this sample yield the same CDR3. J is TRBJ1-3 and V is TRBV2; no clear D gene. Germline V lookup: CDR1 SNHLY, CDR2 FYNNEI. This CDR3 has 14 residues. Trimming removed 1 base from V and 4 bases from J, with 8 bases in between. CDR3 loop: CASSEGQIGNTIYF. CDR3 in DNA: TGTGCCAGCAGTGAAGGTCAAATCGGAAACACCATATATTTT.

The V and J genes are TRBV6-4 and TRBJ2-2; D is unclear. Trimming removed 0 bases at V and 6 bases at J, with 8 bases between. Germline V gives CDR1 MRHNA, CDR2 SNTAGT. The CDR3 spans 14 residues. The CDR3 spells CASSDSSFAGELFF. The CDR3 bases are TGTGCCAGCAGTGACTCAAGCTTTGCCGGGGAGCTGTTTTTT.

This chain joins TRBV18 and TRBJ2-7; no clear D gene. Trimming cost V 2 bases and J 4 bases, with 6 bases left between them. The CDR3 extends over 12 amino acids. Germline V gene lookup returns CDR1 KGHSH and CDR2 LQKENI. DNA for the CDR3: TGTGCCAGCTCACCATTCTCATACGAGCAGTACTTC. Protein: CASSPFSYEQYF.

The CDR3 nucleotides are TGTGCCAGCAGCTTTCGGACAGGGAAGTACGGCTACACCTTC. This encodes CASSFRTGKYGYTF. The J gene is TRBJ1-2, the V gene TRBV21-1; the DNA was not used to check the table's D call, TRBD1. TRBV21-1 is a known pseudogene. The CDR3 covers 14 residues.

The chain recombines TRBV28 with TRBJ2-7; possible D gene TRBD1, 5 bases. Trimming took 6 bases from V and 3 from J, leaving 15 bases between them. CDR1 and CDR2 from the germline V gene are MDHEN and SYDVKM. The CDR3 consists of 14 residues. The chain's CDR3 is CASSLLGAFYEQYF. CDR3 bases: TGTGCCAGCAGCCTGTTAGGGGCTTTCTACGAGCAGTACTTC.

A note on this clone: Within the sample, other DNA sequences also encode this same CDR3. This sequence joins TRBV6-5 and TRBJ1-1, with a weak D call TRBD1 (6 bases). Germline values: CDR1 MNHEY, CDR2 SVGAGI. The CDR3 length is 14 residues. Trimming shortened V by 6 bases and J by 7 bases, and 18 bases separated the two germline ends. CDR3 residues: CASRDSGMNDEAFF. CDR3 sequence (DNA): TGTGCCAGCAGGGACAGCGGAATGAACGATGAAGCTTTCTTT.

The V gene is TRBV6-5, the J gene TRBJ2-7, with TRBD2 matching over 7 bases. The V and J ends lost 8 bases and 2 bases, in that order; junction bases with no gene match: 9. This CDR3 comprises 14 residues. Germline assignment: CDR1 MNHEY and CDR2 SVGAGI. The CDR3 DNA reads TGTGCCAGCGAGCCGGGAGGTCAGACCTACGAGCAGTACTTC. The encoded protein is CASEPGGQTYEQYF.

The chain couples TRBV9 to TRBJ2-5; no clear D. The CDR3 is 11 residues long. Germline V gene lookup returns CDR1 SGDLS and CDR2 YYNGEE. Deletions cut 4 bases from V and 6 bases from J, with 7 bases between. The CDR3 region is CASSHVKTQYF. CDR3 coding DNA: TGTGCCAGCAGCCATGTCAAGACCCAGTACTTC. Using reference TRBV9 and TRBJ2-5 for the parts outside the CDR3, the full variable domain is DSGVTQTPKHLITATGQRVTLRCSPRSGDLSVYWYQQSLDQGLQFLIQYYNGEERAKGNILERFSAQQFPDLHSELNLSSLELGDSALYFCASSHVKTQYFGPGTRLLVL.

This clone turned up a few times. V and J are TRBV12-3 or TRBV12-4 and TRBJ2-4; 12 nucleotides match TRBD2. Losses at the gene ends were 3 bases for V and 16 bases for J; bases not matched to a gene: 7. The CDR3 length is 13 residues. The CDR3 is CASSFLAGGPSYF. The DNA of the CDR3 is TGTGCCAGCAGTTTTCTAGCGGGGGGGCCGAGCTACTTC.

This chain connects TRBV7-4 to TRBJ2-7, with D perhaps TRBD1 or TRBD2 (6 bases each). The V end was cut by 8 bases, the J end by 5 bases, with 13 bases between. CDR3 length: 12 amino acids. Germline V gene lookup returns CDR1 SGHVT and CDR2 SQSDAQ. In DNA form, the CDR3 reads TGTGCCAGCGGGCAGGGGAGGCACGAGCAGTACTTC. It yields the protein CASGQGRHEQYF.